Listed here are 16 T cell receptor beta chains from one sample, sequenced in a study of neurological immune-mediated disorders. Using its own MiXCR run on the 5' RACE reads, TCRdb lists one record per CDR3 protein. There are about 55,000 distinct CDR3 sequences in the sample; around 4% occur only once, and 1.5% to 2% lies in the top ten. The source material was PBMCs. The receptors originated from a man aged 25 to 40 with multiple sclerosis.

This clonotype occurred many times. The chain couples TRBV20-1 to TRBJ2-5; possible D gene TRBD2, 5 bases. V lost 0 bases and J lost 9, with 14 bases in between. There are 13 residues in the CDR3. In germline, CDR1 is DFQATT, CDR2 SNEGSKA (reference sequence). The CDR3 spells CSAREERDKSQYF. The CDR3 bases are TGCAGTGCTAGAGAGGAACGGGATAAGTCCCAGTACTTC.

On this clonotype: The limits of the CDR3 on the DNA are not certain, so only TCRdb's listed CDR3 is given. The chain recombines TRBV9 with TRBJ1-5; the D call of TRBD1 is as the table states it, not checked on the DNA. CDR1 and CDR2 (germline): SGDLS, YYNGEE. Inclusive of both ends, the CDR3 amounts to 14 amino acids. CDR3 sequence reads: CASSVGSGNQPQNF.

In its sample, this clonotype was seen many times. J is TRBJ1-6 and V is TRBV6-5; tentative D call: TRBD1 (5 bases). V was pared by 4 bases and J by 6 bases, with 10 bases between. Germline V gene lookup returns CDR1 MNHEY and CDR2 SVGAGI. This CDR3 is 14 amino acids long. The CDR3 bases are TGTGCCAGCAGTTCGGACACCGTTAATTCACCCCTCCACTTT. This codes for CASSSDTVNSPLHF.

This clonotype was found many times. The rearrangement uses TRBV20-1 and TRBJ2-3, with 7 bases aligning to TRBD1. With 0 bases clipped from V and 1 base from J, the junction kept 1 base outside the gene matches. The CDR3 length is 14 residues. Germline assignment: CDR1 DFQATT and CDR2 SNEGSKA (reference sequence). In nucleotides, the CDR3 is TGCAGTGCTAGAGAGGGACAGCGCACAGATACGCAGTATTTT. Encoded protein: CSAREGQRTDTQYF.

This clonotype was observed at least ten times. The chain combines TRBV7-2 with TRBJ1-1; D gene ambiguous. Trimming cost V 3 bases and J 4 bases, with 6 bases left between them. Germline CDR1 SGHTA, CDR2 FQGNSA. This CDR3 is built from 12 residues. CDR3 loop: CASSLSVTEAFF. CDR3 DNA sequence: TGTGCCAGCAGCTTGAGTGTCACTGAAGCTTTCTTT.

This clonotype was detected ten times or more. V gene TRBV12-3 or TRBV12-4 combines with J gene TRBJ1-4; tentatively, D is TRBD1 (6 bases). Trimming pared 6 bases from V and 10 bases from J, leaving 15 bases between. The CDR3 loop spans 13 amino acids. Here the CDR3 reads CASRLTQGRKLFF. The CDR3 bases are TGTGCCAGCAGGTTGACACAGGGCCGAAAACTGTTTTTT.

This clonotype was seen repeatedly, ten times or more. CDR3 sequence reads: CASSEWLQGADSGYTF. CDR3 coding DNA: TGTGCCAGCAGTGAATGGCTACAGGGGGCTGATTCTGGCTACACCTTC. The V and J genes are TRBV7-9 and TRBJ1-2; TRBD1 matches at 9 bases. The V gene end was trimmed by 6 bases and the J gene end by 7 bases; junction bases not matched to a gene: 15. CDR1 is SEHNR, CDR2 FQNEAQ, per germline (reference sequence). This CDR3 region has 16 residues.

This clonotype was detected many times. This chain links TRBV5-1 with TRBJ2-4; D might be TRBD1 (5 bases). Germline V gene sequence: CDR1 SGHRS, CDR2 YFSETQ. The CDR3 is 17 amino acids. V was shortened by 2 bases and J by 6 bases, with 21 bases between the two germline ends. This CDR3 is CASSFSPEGVMGNIQYF. In nucleotides, the CDR3 is TGCGCCAGCAGCTTCTCTCCCGAAGGGGTTATGGGAAACATTCAGTACTTC.

This clonotype was seen repeatedly, ten times or more. The V gene is TRBV7-8, the J gene TRBJ2-3; D is ambiguous. V lost 1 base to trimming and J lost 2 bases, with 7 bases between them. Germline V gene sequence: CDR1 SGHVS, CDR2 FQNEAQ. The CDR3 extends over 14 amino acids. CDR3 nucleotides: TGTGCCAGCAGCTTAGTTAGTCACACAGATACGCAGTATTTT. Its translation is CASSLVSHTDTQYF.

This clonotype was recorded at least ten times. V usage is TRBV12-3 or TRBV12-4 and J usage is TRBJ1-1, with D hard to call. The CDR3 loop spans 13 amino acids. Trimming pared 1 base from V and 6 bases from J, leaving 9 bases between. CDR3 sequence (DNA): TGTGCCAGCAGTTTAGGCGGATTTGCTGAAGCTTTCTTT. The encoded protein is CASSLGGFAEAFF.

The chain joins TRBV5-1 to TRBJ2-1; D is possibly TRBD1 (6 bases). CDR1 and CDR2 (germline): SGHRS, YFSETQ. The CDR3 spans 14 residues. V lost 1 base to trimming and J lost 9 bases, with 14 bases between them. DNA for the CDR3: TGCGCCAGCAGCTTGACGCTAGGGGGTGTTGAGCAGTTCTTC. It translates to CASSLTLGGVEQFF.

This clonotype was detected many times. This rearrangement joins TRBV10-3 to TRBJ1-2, with no clear D. The CDR3 contains 13 residues. Trimming removed 11 bases at V and 0 bases at J, with 13 bases between. The germline gives CDR1 ENHRY, CDR2 SYGVKD. The CDR3: CALRAGPNYGYTF. For the CDR3, the DNA is TGTGCCCTCCGGGCAGGCCCTAACTATGGCTACACCTTC.

This clonotype appeared a few times. This may stem from a read error, because a much larger clone lies one nucleotide away. Given the absence of the conserved phenylalanine or tryptophan at the CDR3 end, a read error is likely. The J gene is TRBJ1-2, the V gene TRBV7-2; 8 positions match TRBD1. Germline lookup yields CDR1 SGHTA and CDR2 FQGNSA. The CDR3 consists of 13 residues. V trimming: 3 bases; J trimming: 4 bases; junction bases outside the gene matches: 1. The CDR3 nucleotides read TGTGCCAGCAGCTTGGACAGGGTCTATGGCTACACCATC. Translation gives CASSLDRVYGYTI.

This clonotype was recorded many times. This rearrangement joins TRBV2 to TRBJ1-1, with a tentative D call TRBD1 (6 bases). Germline lookup yields CDR1 SNHLY and CDR2 FYNNEI. CDR3 size: 15 residues. The V gene lost 6 bases and the J gene lost 2 bases, with 16 bases spanning the gap. The CDR3 loop is CASSGRGGVNTEAFF. The CDR3 region has the DNA TGTGCCAGCAGCGGAAGGGGGGGGGTAAACACTGAAGCTTTCTTT.

This clonotype came up many times. The chain uses TRBV12-3 or TRBV12-4 and TRBJ1-1; tentatively, D is TRBD1 (6 bases). The CDR3 is 15 residues long. Trimming took 1 base from V and 2 from J, leaving 11 bases between them. CDR3 sequence (DNA): TGTGCCAGCAGTTTAGTTCCAGGGGAAAACACTGAAGCTTTCTTT. This codes for CASSLVPGENTEAFF.

This clonotype has at least ten counts. V and J are TRBV5-1 and TRBJ2-1, with 10 positions matching TRBD1. With V trimmed by 4 bases and J by 8 bases, 6 bases remained unmatched. CDR1 and CDR2 (germline): SGHRS, YFSETQ. The CDR3 loop spans 14 amino acids. CDR3 DNA sequence: TGCGCCAGCAGCACGAAAGGACAGGGGGATGAGCAGTTCTTC. Translated: CASSTKGQGDEQFF.